This T cell receptor (beta chain) originates from a study of blood T cell repertoires in COVID-19. Looking at the study overall: Sites across the United States, Italy and Spain contributed samples from acute and convalescent COVID-19. The cDNA or gDNA used as material had been derived from T cells, B-cell-depleted T cells, or PBMCs.

This CDR3 spans 15 amino acids. Per the germline V gene, CDR1 is MDHEN and CDR2 is SYDVKM. With 7 bases clipped from V and 1 base from J, the junction kept 7 bases outside the gene matches. Seattle cases were enrolled at active infection and followed longitudinally. Original data processing: Estimated nucleated cell counts came from reference gene primer amplification. Only in-frame clones appear in the TCRdb table, and some are missing; sequencing was by immunoSEQ multiplex PCR. That table furnishes V, J and clone size, whereas the DNA furnished D and trimming. The table includes 410,000 or so clones, approximately 89% detected once.

Sequencing was carried out using peripheral blood. The chain combines TRBV28 with TRBJ2-3, with TRBD2 matching over 8 bases. This clonotype was obtained from a woman aged 40 to 55 with COVID-19, enrolled during active disease. CDR3 sequence: CASTIPGGGTDTQYF. In DNA, the CDR3 is TGTGCCAGCACCATCCCGGGGGGGGGCACAGATACGCAGTATTTT. Variable domain in full (rest from reference TRBV28 and TRBJ2-3): DVKVTQSSRYLVKRTGEKVFLECVQDMDHENMFWYRQDPGLGLRLIYFSYDVKMKEKGDIPEGYSVSREKKERFSLILESASTNQTSMYLCASTIPGGGTDTQYFGPGTRLTVL.